This T cell receptor beta chain emerged from a study of cytomegalovirus exposure and HLA in healthy donors. Overall study results and limits: Later analysis showed TCR association rates varying by HLA locus, highest for DRB1 and lowest for HLA-C. Reports indicated that the classifier achieved high specificity and sensitivity in diagnosing cytomegalovirus status. Sequence variants that were highly shared formed a cluster that was likely a sequencing artifact.

Comment on this clone: Its antigen is as yet unknown.

The PCR had 60 Vbeta and 13 Jbeta primers. Here immunoSEQ multiplex PCR was the method, and the copy in TCRdb shows in-frame clones only, minus some. The sample has under 150,000 clones, 78% seen once. The sequence was obtained from a male donor in good health and CMV-seronegative. The sequenced sample was PBMCs.

Here the CDR3 DNA reads TGTGCCAGCAGTTCACGACAGGGCAATCAGCCCCAGCATTTT. Protein product: CASSSRQGNQPQHF. The gene calls are TRBV6-6 and TRBJ1-5; weak D call: TRBD1 (6 bases). Trimming removed 4 bases from V and 2 bases from J, with 9 bases in between. CDR1 and CDR2 from the germline V gene are MNHNY and SVGAGI (reference sequence). The CDR3 length is 14 residues.